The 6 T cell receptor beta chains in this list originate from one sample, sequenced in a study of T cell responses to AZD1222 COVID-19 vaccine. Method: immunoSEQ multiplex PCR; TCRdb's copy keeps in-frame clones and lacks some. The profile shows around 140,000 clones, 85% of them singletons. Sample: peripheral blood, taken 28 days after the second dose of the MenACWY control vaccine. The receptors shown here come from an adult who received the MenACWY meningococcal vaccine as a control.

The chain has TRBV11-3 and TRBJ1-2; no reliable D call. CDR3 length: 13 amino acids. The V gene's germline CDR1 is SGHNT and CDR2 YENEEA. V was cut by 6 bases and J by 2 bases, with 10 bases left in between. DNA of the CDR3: TGTGCCAGCAGGCCAAGCGGGAACTATGGCTACACCTTC. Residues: CASRPSGNYGYTF.

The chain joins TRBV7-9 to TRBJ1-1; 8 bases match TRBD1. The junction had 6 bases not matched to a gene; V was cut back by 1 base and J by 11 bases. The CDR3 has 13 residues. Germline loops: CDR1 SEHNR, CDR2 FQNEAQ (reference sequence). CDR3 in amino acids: CASSLGGTGWAFF. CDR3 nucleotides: TGTGCCAGCAGCTTAGGTGGGACAGGTTGGGCTTTCTTT.

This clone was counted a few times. The CDR3 DNA reads TGCGCCAGCAGCTTGGTAGCTAGCGGATCAGATACGCAGTATTTT. It yields the protein CASSLVASGSDTQYF. This chain links TRBV5-1 with TRBJ2-3; TRBD2 agrees at 7 bases. V trimming: 0 bases; J trimming: 4 bases; junction bases outside the gene matches: 5. Germline values: CDR1 SGHRS, CDR2 YFSETQ. This CDR3 contains 15 residues.

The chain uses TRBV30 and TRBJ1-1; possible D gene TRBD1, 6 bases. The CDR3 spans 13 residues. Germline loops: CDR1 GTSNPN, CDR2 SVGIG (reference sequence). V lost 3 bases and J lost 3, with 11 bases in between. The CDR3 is CAWRGGADTEAFF. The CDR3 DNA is TGTGCCTGGAGGGGGGGCGCGGACACTGAAGCTTTCTTT.

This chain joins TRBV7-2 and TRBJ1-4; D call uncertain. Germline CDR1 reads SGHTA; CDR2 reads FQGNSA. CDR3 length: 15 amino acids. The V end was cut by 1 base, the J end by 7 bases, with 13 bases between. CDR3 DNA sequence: TGTGCCAGCAGCTTAGGGGCCGGGATGGGTGAAAAACTGTTTTTT. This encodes CASSLGAGMGEKLFF.

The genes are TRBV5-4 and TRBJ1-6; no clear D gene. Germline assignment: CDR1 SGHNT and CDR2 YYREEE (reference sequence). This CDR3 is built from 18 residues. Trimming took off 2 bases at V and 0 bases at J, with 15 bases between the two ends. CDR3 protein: CASSFGVFRSSYNSPLHF. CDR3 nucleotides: TGTGCCAGCAGCTTTGGTGTTTTCCGAAGCTCCTATAATTCACCCCTCCACTTT.